Listed below are T cell receptor beta chains from one sample, sequenced in a study of regulatory and conventional T cells in RAG deficiency. The protocol was immunoSEQ multiplex PCR, while the TCRdb copy is restricted to in-frame clones and leaves out a portion. Seen here are around 10,000 clones, roughly nine tenths observed once, and the top ten hold about 1.2%. These sequences were also reported in another study, on regulatory T cells.

Sequencing was done on a sample of Tregs sorted from blood. These receptors were collected from a human donor in good health. Both conserved end residues are part of each CDR3. D genes are given only for firm matches. Size is omitted from some rows. Given values are once, few, many or a class for expanded clones.

clone size	D gene	V gene	J gene	CDR3 protein	CDR3 DNA
-	-	TRBV7-9	TRBJ1-1	CASLAGGNTEAFF	TGTGCCAGCTTAGCCGGGGGGAACACTGAAGCTTTCTTT
-	-	TRBV20-1	TRBJ1-1	CSGTKNTEAFF	TGCAGCGGAACAAAGAACACTGAAGCTTTCTTT
-	-	TRBV21-1	TRBJ2-1	CATSKSGDYYNEQFF	TGTGCCACCTCAAAGTCCGGGGACTACTACAATGAGCAGTTCTTC
-	TRBD2	TRBV7-3	TRBJ2-1	CASSSGLAGGGEQFF	TGTGCCAGCAGCTCGGGACTAGCGGGGGGGGGTGAGCAGTTCTTC
once	-	TRBV11-2	TRBJ1-1	CASSLGYEYTEAFF	TGTGCCAGCAGCTTAGGGTATGAGTACACTGAAGCTTTCTTT
-	-	TRBV18	TRBJ2-1	CASSPHNEQFF	TGTGCCAGCTCACCACACAATGAGCAGTTCTTC
-	TRBD1	TRBV2	TRBJ2-4	CASRGSLAKNIQYF	TGTGCTAGCAGGGGGTCCCTAGCCAAAAACATTCAGTACTTC
-	-	TRBV28	TRBJ1-5	CASTQGHTNQPQHF	TGTGCCAGCACCCAGGGTCATACCAATCAGCCCCAGCATTTT
-	-	TRBV10-3	TRBJ1-1	CAISESTRVEAFF	TGTGCCATCAGTGAGTCGACCAGGGTGGAAGCTTTCTTT
-	-	TRBV19	TRBJ1-1	CASSIDLVSRGTEAFF	TGTGCCAGTAGTATAGATCTTGTGTCTCGGGGCACTGAAGCTTTCTTT
-	-	TRBV9	TRBJ2-6	CASSVEGGGANVLTF	TGTGCCAGCAGCGTAGAGGGTGGTGGGGCCAACGTCCTGACTTTC